Listed here are 14 T cell receptor beta chains from one sample, sequenced in a study of molecular identifiers for immune sequencing clone quantification. Each CDR3 protein is one row after TCRdb ran MiXCR on the PCR reads. The sample carries 550,000 to 750,000 distinct CDR3 sequences, 15% to 20% recorded once. The source material was naive CD8+ T cells from blood, with Jurkat cell RNA spiked in. Indicated subset: FACS-sorted CD8+CD4-CCR7+CD45RA+ naive T cells. Every receptor here comes from a human donor in good health. Some libraries in this study had Jurkat cell RNA spiked in.

This clonotype was seen at least ten times. The V gene is TRBV28, the J gene TRBJ2-5, with 12 bases aligning to TRBD2. Germline trimming cut 4 bases from V and 4 bases from J; bases unmatched to any gene: 7. Germline CDR1 is MDHEN and CDR2 is SYDVKM. The CDR3 has 16 amino acids. CDR3 nucleotides: TGTGCCAGCAGTTCCAGACTAGCGGGAGATGGAGAGACCCAGTACTTC. Translated: CASSSRLAGDGETQYF.

This clonotype was detected ten times or more. The chain joins TRBV4-3 to TRBJ2-7, with a possible D match to TRBD1 (6 bases). V was trimmed by 3 bases and J by 0 bases, leaving 9 bases between them. CDR3 length: 14 amino acids. CDR1 and CDR2 (germline): LGHNA, YSLEER. This chain's CDR3 is CASSQDSHSYEQYF. The CDR3 DNA reads as TGCGCCAGCAGCCAGGACAGCCACTCCTACGAGCAGTACTTC.

Ten or more counts support this clonotype. The rearrangement joins TRBV4-2 to TRBJ1-1; no clear D. The CDR3 contains 15 residues. V was shortened by 0 bases and J by 4 bases, with 12 bases between the two germline ends. Germline V gene data show CDR1 as LGHNA and CDR2 as YNFKEQ. The CDR3 DNA sequence: TGTGCCAGCAGCCAAGATGAACAGTCGACCACTGAAGCTTTCTTT. Its translation is CASSQDEQSTTEAFF.

Comments on this clonotype: One end of the junction varies from germline; a read error may be responsible. The chain is built from TRBV5-1 and TRBJ2-7, with TRBD2 as a possible D gene (6 bases). This CDR3 spans 16 amino acids. The germline V gene encodes CDR1 SGHRS and CDR2 YFSETQ. CDR3 in amino acids: CACSLDGRDSAYEQYF. CDR3 DNA sequence: TGCGCCTGCAGCTTGGATGGCAGGGACTCAGCCTACGAGCAGTACTTC. Using reference TRBV5-1 and TRBJ2-7 for the parts outside the CDR3, the full variable domain is KAGVTQTPRYLIKTRGQQVTLSCSPISGHRSVSWYQQTPGQGLQFLFEYFSETQRNKGNFPGRFSGRQFSNSRSEMNVSTLELGDSALYLCACSLDGRDSAYEQYFGPGTRLTVT.

The table lists this clonotype with a few counts. The chain couples TRBV4-3 to TRBJ1-1; D possibly corresponds to TRBD1 (6 bases). The CDR3 is 16 residues long. Germline V gene sequence: CDR1 LGHNA, CDR2 YSLEER. Trimming removed 2 bases at V and 1 base at J, with 14 bases between. The DNA of the CDR3 is TGCGCCAGCAGCCAAAGGGACACCTCAGGGAACACTGAAGCTTTCTTT. It translates to CASSQRDTSGNTEAFF.

For this clonotype: Since a much larger clone is just one base distant, this may be a read error. This rearrangement joins TRBV28 to TRBJ2-3; no reliable D call. The CDR3 runs 12 residues. CDR1 and CDR2 (germline): MDHEN, SYDVKM. This chain's CDR3 is CVSSPWADTQYF. CDR3 DNA: TGTGTCAGCAGTCCCTGGGCAGATACGCAGTATTTT.

About this clonotype: A much larger clone lies one base from this, so it may be a read error. The V gene is TRBV3-2, the J gene TRBJ2-4; the table assigns TRBD1, which was not confirmed against the DNA. TRBV3-2 is labeled a pseudogene. This CDR3 is built from 16 residues. The CDR3 coding sequence is TGTGCCAGCAGCCGAGACCAGGACGGCGGGCCGCTCATTCAGTACTTC. Protein product: CASSRDQDGGPLIQYF.

This clonotype was detected a few times. The chain combines TRBV20-1 with TRBJ2-1, with 14 bases matching TRBD2. CDR3 length equals 14 residues. V dropped 3 bases and J dropped 10; count of bases not matched to a gene: 5. CDR1 is DFQATT, CDR2 SNEGSKA, per germline (reference sequence). The DNA of the CDR3 is TGCAGTGCTAGCAGGGGACTAGCGGGAGAGGAGCAGTTCTTC. Residues: CSASRGLAGEEQFF.

This clonotype was counted a few times. The chain joins TRBV12-3 or TRBV12-4 to TRBJ1-2; 8 positions agree with TRBD1. The CDR3 spans 13 residues. Germline trimming cut 5 bases from V and 6 bases from J; bases unmatched to any gene: 5. This CDR3 is CASSGDRRDGYTF. The CDR3 DNA sequence: TGTGCCAGCAGTGGGGACAGGCGTGATGGCTACACCTTC.

Many counts were recorded for this clonotype. The rearrangement links TRBV7-7 to TRBJ1-5; D unresolved. This CDR3 spans 17 amino acids. Germline CDR1 SSHAT, CDR2 FNYEAQ (reference sequence). The CDR3 here is CASRSLNHNGSNQPQHF. The CDR3 DNA reads as TGTGCTAGCCGCAGCTTAAATCATAACGGTAGCAATCAGCCCCAGCATTTT.

This clonotype was recorded at least ten times. The rearrangement uses TRBV7-9 and TRBJ1-2; D not resolved. The CDR3 has 14 residues. V was clipped by 1 base and J by 4 bases, with 10 bases between them. Germline values: CDR1 SEHNR, CDR2 FQNEAQ (reference sequence). The CDR3 here is CASSLDTDVYGYTF. The CDR3 DNA sequence: TGTGCCAGCAGCTTAGACACAGATGTCTATGGCTACACCTTC.

This clonotype came up many times. The rearrangement links TRBV7-9 to TRBJ1-5, with D possibly matching TRBD1 (6 bases). V lost 4 bases and J lost 3, with 19 bases in between. Germline values: CDR1 SEHNR, CDR2 FQNEAQ (reference sequence). The CDR3 spans 17 residues. The CDR3 DNA reads TGTGCCAGCAGCTCCACCATTGGGGGGCGAATCAATCAGCCCCAGCATTTT. Its protein is CASSSTIGGRINQPQHF.

This clonotype was observed a handful of times. The rearrangement uses TRBV30 and TRBJ2-5; D not certain. Deletions cut 0 bases from V and 9 bases from J, with 11 bases between. Germline lookup yields CDR1 GTSNPN and CDR2 SVGIG (reference sequence). The CDR3 contains 12 residues. CDR3 coding DNA: TGTGCCTGGAGTGTCGGGTCGAGCCCCCAGTACTTC. Translation: CAWSVGSSPQYF.

In its sample, this clonotype was seen once. The CDR3 does not close with the conserved phenylalanine or tryptophan, likely indicating a read error. V usage is TRBV7-9 and J usage is TRBJ2-3; TRBD2 might be the D (5 bases). This CDR3 contains 14 residues. Germline CDR1 SEHNR, CDR2 FQNEAQ (reference sequence). Trimming stripped 5 bases from V and 6 bases from J, with 15 bases between. The CDR3 DNA reads TGTGCCAGCAGCCCGCCGGCTAGCTCGGATACGCAGTATCTT. Amino acid sequence: CASSPPASSDTQYL.